The 9 T cell receptor beta chains listed next were all sequenced from one sample in a study of blood T cell repertoires in COVID-19. TCRdb keeps only in-frame clones here, not all; method: immunoSEQ multiplex PCR. This sample yields 70,000 to 95,000 clones, of which 80% to 90% are seen a single time; less than 3.5% belongs to the top ten. The specimen sequenced was peripheral blood. The receptors were gathered from a man aged 45-60 years with COVID-19, enrolled during active disease.

The V gene is TRBV14, the J gene TRBJ1-4; D remains ambiguous. The CDR3 runs to 16 residues. Germline assignment: CDR1 SGHDN and CDR2 FVKESK. V shed 3 bases and J shed 7 bases, with 18 bases lying between them. CDR3 DNA: TGTGCCAGCAGCCAGTCCCCCCGGGTTTCGGGTGAAAAACTGTTTTTT. Encoded protein: CASSQSPRVSGEKLFF.

This clone was seen once. The rearrangement links TRBV28 to TRBJ1-1; 10 bases align to TRBD1. Germline values: CDR1 MDHEN, CDR2 SYDVKM. This CDR3 has 14 amino acids. Unmatched junction bases numbered 8, after V lost 3 bases and J lost 10 bases. CDR3 DNA: TGTGCCAGCAGTTTTGCTGGACAGGGGGTTGCAGCTTTCTTT. This encodes CASSFAGQGVAAFF.

The table lists this clone with a few counts. This rearrangement joins TRBV19 to TRBJ2-2; 8 bases line up with TRBD1. The germline gives CDR1 LNHDA, CDR2 SQIVND (reference sequence). The CDR3 extends over 13 amino acids. J lost 6 bases, V lost 9 bases, and 6 bases had no gene match. CDR3 protein: CASGQGVPGELFF. CDR3 in DNA: TGTGCCAGCGGACAGGGAGTACCCGGGGAGCTGTTTTTT.

This chain uses TRBV30 with TRBJ2-7; D uncertain. The ends were cut back, 4 bases at V and 0 bases at J, with 13 bases in the middle. Germline V gene lookup returns CDR1 GTSNPN and CDR2 SVGIG (reference sequence). The CDR3 is 14 residues long. CDR3 sequence: CAWTAGGNSYEQYF. In DNA form, the CDR3 reads TGTGCCTGGACCGCAGGTGGCAACTCCTACGAGCAGTACTTC.

The gene calls are TRBV5-1 and TRBJ2-3, with a tentative D call TRBD1 (6 bases). Deletions cut 4 bases from V and 0 bases from J, with 12 bases between. The CDR3 totals 15 residues. Germline V gene data show CDR1 as SGHRS and CDR2 as YFSETQ. CDR3 sequence (DNA): TGCGCCAGCAGCACCGGACAGACGAGCACAGATACGCAGTATTTT. Translated, it gives CASSTGQTSTDTQYF.

The J gene is TRBJ2-1, the V gene TRBV4-1, with 7 bases identical to TRBD2. V was clipped by 1 base and J by 3 bases; unmatched bases: 3. The CDR3 totals 15 residues. The germline V gene encodes CDR1 MGHRA and CDR2 YSYEKL. The CDR3, as DNA: TGCGCCAGCAGCCAAGCGGGGGGTGGCTACAATGAGCAGTTCTTC. Its protein product is CASSQAGGGYNEQFF.

The gene calls are TRBV29-1 and TRBJ1-2; no clear D. Trimming took 2 bases from V and 4 from J, leaving 8 bases between them. The CDR3 spans 12 residues. In germline, CDR1 is SQVTM, CDR2 ANQGSEA. The CDR3 loop reads CSVEQFSYGYTF. DNA for the CDR3: TGCAGCGTTGAACAGTTCAGCTATGGCTACACCTTC. Complete variable domain (other parts from reference TRBV29-1 and TRBJ1-2): SAVISQKPSRDICQRGTSLTIQCQVDSQVTMMFWYRQQPGQSLTLIATANQGSEATYESGFVIDKFPISRPNLTFSTLTVSNMSPEDSSIYLCSVEQFSYGYTFGSGTRLTVV.

The chain combines TRBV6-5 with TRBJ2-6; D uncertain. V lost 2 bases, J lost 0 bases, and 2 bases lay in between. CDR3 length: 14 amino acids. Germline V lookup: CDR1 MNHEY, CDR2 SVGAGI. In DNA, the CDR3 is TGTGCCAGCAGTTACCTCTCTGGGGCCAACGTCCTGACTTTC. Translating gives CASSYLSGANVLTF.

The chain combines TRBV6-4 with TRBJ2-7; tentatively, D is TRBD1 (6 bases). Germline V gene sequence: CDR1 MRHNA, CDR2 SNTAGT. The CDR3 runs 15 residues. The V end lost 8 bases, the J end lost 6 bases, and 23 bases lay between the germline ends. This chain's CDR3 is CASPGRGHQRGEQYF. CDR3 in DNA: TGTGCCAGCCCCGGCCGGGGACACCAGAGGGGCGAGCAGTACTTC.